Included here is one T cell receptor (beta chain) sequence, with context. No antigen is known for it. The sample originates from a study of CD8+ T cells in alopecia areata. Findings and limits, study-wide: Lesional scalp displayed greater clonality than normal scalp, most notably in alopecia totalis/universalis.

As to treatment: oral pan-JAK inhibitor, 5-10 mg twice daily. Following RNA extraction, reverse transcription yielded cDNA that acted as the sequencing template. Method: immunoSEQ multiplex PCR; TCRdb's copy keeps in-frame clones and lacks some. This table holds roughly 220,000 clones, over 60% found once. The specimen comprised CD4+ T cells sorted from blood, sampled between weeks 44 and 45, from a patient treated with tofacitinib. This TCR was recovered from a human donor with alopecia areata.

CDR3 sequence reads: CASSRTSGGEQFF. The CDR3 DNA follows: TGCGCCAGCAGCCGTACTAGCGGGGGTGAGCAGTTCTTC. The rearrangement joins TRBV4-3 to TRBJ2-1; 11 nucleotides align to TRBD2. Germline V gene lookup returns CDR1 LGHNA and CDR2 YSLEER. The CDR3 sequence is 13 residues long. The ends lost 4 bases at V and 9 bases at J; junction bases unmatched: 2.